This T cell receptor (beta chain) comes out of a study of molecular identifiers for immune sequencing clone quantification. Study at large: The replicate experiment used RNA from roughly 18,000 or 92,000 naive CD8 cells. This RNA was split into five aliquots, and four of them were sequenced. Broader study findings: Even with some 1 million naive cells present, spiked Jurkat TCR RNA from one cell was reportedly detectable.

This clonotype was seen repeatedly, ten times or more. The antigen is not known. Each CDR3 protein is one row after TCRdb ran MiXCR on the PCR reads. The sample shows approximately 90,000 distinct CDR3 sequences, around 24% of them seen only once. The material sequenced was naive CD8+ T cells from blood, with Jurkat cell RNA spiked in. Stated subset: FACS-sorted CD8+CD4-CCR7+CD45RA+ naive T cells. The clonotype originates from a human donor in good health. Some libraries in this study had Jurkat cell RNA spiked in.

The CDR3 loop is CASSFLLTDTQYF. The CDR3 nucleotides read TGTGCCAGCAGCTTCCTCTTGACAGATACGCAGTATTTT. V gene TRBV7-6 combines with J gene TRBJ2-3, with D hard to call. The CDR3 covers 13 residues. V lost 3 bases and J 3 bases, leaving 7 bases between the germline ends. Germline assignment: CDR1 SGHVS and CDR2 FNYEAQ. The whole variable domain, remainder taken from reference TRBV7-6 and TRBJ2-3, is GAGVSQSPRYKVTKRGQDVALRCDPISGHVSLYWYRQALGQGPEFLTYFNYEAQQDKSGLPNDRFSAERPEGSISTLTIQRTEQRDSAMYRCASSFLLTDTQYFGPGTRLTVL.